This T cell receptor beta chain was profiled in a study of human T cells and chemical hapten exposure. V was clipped by 4 bases and J by 6 bases, with 18 bases between them. The CDR3 has 15 amino acids. CDR1 and CDR2 (germline): SGHTA, FQGNSA. TCRdb called the RACE reads again in MiXCR, with one record for every CDR3 protein. The sample has under 450,000 distinct CDR3 sequences; about 6% are singletons. This clonotype was counted a few times. The sample's time point: patch test 2, 6 weeks after DPC sensitization. Documented treatment: therapeutic diphenylcyclopropenone sensitization with weekly scalp DPC.

Sequencing was performed on whole blood, taken in connection with sensitization to the hapten diphenylcyclopropenone (DPC). The receptor's source is a woman under 30 with alopecia areata. Some clones in this sample may be carry-over from other donors' samples. The chain carries TRBV7-2 and TRBJ2-5; D might be TRBD2 (7 bases). CDR3 region: CASSSLVGGPKTQYF. The DNA for the CDR3 is TGTGCCAGCAGCTCACTAGTGGGGGGGCCGAAGACCCAGTACTTC.